This T cell receptor (beta chain) stems from a study of early T cells in non-severe SARS-CoV-2 infection. The wider study: Chains were unpaired, as sequencing was done on bulk RNA from unsorted whole blood.

The V gene's germline CDR1 is SGHTA and CDR2 FQGNSA. The CDR3 sequence is 12 residues long. Trimming pared 6 bases from V and 0 bases from J, leaving 6 bases between. Study-wide results and caveats: There was a bias toward anti-spike CD8 responses in VDJdb matching, which missed private and CD4 specificities.

In its sample, this clonotype was seen many times. Its cognate antigen is unknown. TCRdb called the 5' RACE reads again in MiXCR, with one record for every CDR3 protein. In the table there are 40,000 to 55,000 distinct CDR3 sequences, 3% to 4% of which are singletons. The V and J genes are TRBV7-2 and TRBJ2-7; no clear D gene. The sequenced material came from whole blood. This TCR derives from an adult who was a healthcare worker with PCR-confirmed SARS-CoV-2 infection or an uninfected control (not recorded which). As DNA, the CDR3 is TGTGCCAGCAGTACGAGCTCCTACGAGCAGTACTTC. This gives the protein CASSTSSYEQYF. Drawing the rest from reference TRBV7-2 and TRBJ2-7, the complete variable domain is GAGVSQSPSNKVTEKGKDVELRCDPISGHTALYWYRQSLGQGLEFLIYFQGNSAPDKSGLPSDRFSAERTGGSVSTLTIQRTQQEDSAVYLCASSTSSYEQYFGPGTRLTVT.